One and the same sample provided the 7 T cell receptor beta chains below, sequenced in a study of shared clonotypes between healthy human individuals. Using immunoSEQ multiplex PCR, the repertoire was profiled, and TCRdb retains in-frame clones only, with some absent. The table lists about 490,000 clones, about 85% of them singletons. Specimen: PBMCs. Source of these receptors: a woman between 40 and 50 years old in good health. Some clones in this sample may be carry-over from other donors' samples.

This clone has at least ten counts. The sample contains more than one DNA sequence encoding this CDR3. The gene calls are TRBV29-1 and TRBJ2-3; 8 nucleotides align to TRBD1. CDR1 and CDR2 from the germline V gene are SQVTM and ANQGSEA. The CDR3 covers 16 residues. With 5 bases clipped from V and 4 bases from J, the junction kept 14 bases outside the gene matches. CDR3 DNA: TGCAGCGTTCCCGCCCCAGGGGGCCTGTTTTCAGATACGCAGTATTTT. Its translation is CSVPAPGGLFSDTQYF.

The chain couples TRBV19 to TRBJ2-7; TRBD2 agrees at 11 bases. Unmatched junction bases numbered 9, after V lost 8 bases and J lost 3 bases. Germline loops: CDR1 LNHDA, CDR2 SQIVND (reference sequence). CDR3 length: 15 amino acids. CDR3 region: CASGIAGGGYYEQYF. The CDR3 DNA reads as TGTGCCAGTGGGATAGCGGGAGGGGGCTACTACGAGCAGTACTTC.

This rearrangement joins TRBV6-5 to TRBJ2-4; TRBD1 agrees at 8 bases. V was pared by 2 bases and J by 9 bases, with 12 bases of the junction left unmatched. The CDR3 is made up of 16 amino acids. Germline V CDR1 and CDR2: MNHEY, SVGAGI. DNA for the CDR3: TGTGCCAGCAGTTACGGTACAGGGGGGAAAGGAGGCATTCAGTACTTC. Protein sequence: CASSYGTGGKGGIQYF.

This clone has only one observation. The chain carries TRBV7-2 and TRBJ2-1; 10 nucleotides match TRBD2. Looked up from germline, CDR1 is SGHTA and CDR2 is FQGNSA. V lost 4 bases to trimming and J lost 1 base; unmatched junction nucleotides: 4. This CDR3 region has 16 residues. CDR3 sequence: CASSYSGRRSYNEQFF. In nucleotides, the CDR3 is TGTGCCAGCAGCTATAGCGGGAGGAGGTCCTACAATGAGCAGTTCTTC.

On this clone itself: This likely stems from a read error, as it lies one base from a far larger clone. The chain couples TRBV30 to TRBJ2-7; D gene uncertain. Germline CDR1 and CDR2: GTSNPN and SVGIG (reference sequence). The CDR3 is 13 residues long. CDR3 sequence reads: CAWSMPAEPFAHF. The DNA of the CDR3 is TGTGCCTGGAGTATGCCGGCGGAGCCGTTTGCGCACTTC.

This clone has a single count. This rearrangement joins TRBV6-5 to TRBJ2-1; 8 bases align to TRBD1. With V trimmed by 6 bases and J by 8 bases, 9 bases remained unmatched. The length of the CDR3 is 14 residues. The germline V gene encodes CDR1 MNHEY and CDR2 SVGAGI. CDR3 sequence (DNA): TGTGCCAGCAGAGCCTTGGACAGGGTGGATGAGCAGTTCTTC. This codes for CASRALDRVDEQFF.

This sequence joins TRBV19 and TRBJ2-6; D tentatively reads TRBD1 or TRBD2 (5 bases each). Germline values: CDR1 LNHDA, CDR2 SQIVND (reference sequence). Trimming pared 7 bases from V and 0 bases from J, leaving 13 bases between. CDR3 size: 16 residues. This CDR3 reads CASKPGRNSGANVLTF. Here the CDR3 DNA reads TGTGCCAGTAAACCGGGACGGAACTCTGGGGCCAACGTCCTGACTTTC.